This T cell receptor beta chain is from a study of shared clonotypes between healthy human individuals. Findings and caveats of the study: Sequencing depth was a factor that was expected to affect clonotype sharing among donors.

This clone was observed a few times. As yet, its antigen is unknown. The CDR3 spans 14 residues. Trimming stripped 3 bases from V and 7 bases from J, with 10 bases between. Germline V gene data show CDR1 as MGHDK and CDR2 as SYGVNS. The study enrolled healthy HIV-negative adults without recent acute infections or vaccinations as donors. At a deep level, the assay was run. Generated by immunoSEQ multiplex PCR, the TCRdb table keeps only in-frame clones and is missing some. The profile shows about 1 million clones, 70% to 80% of them singletons. The receptor's source is a man between 18 and 35 years old in good health. The sequencing sample was made of memory CD4+ T cells sorted from blood. The sample's subset: CD45RA-negative fraction. This chain joins TRBV25-1 and TRBJ1-6; TRBD1 is a possible D gene (6 bases). CDR3 DNA sequence: TGTGCCAGCAGTGACGACAGGACCAATTCACCCCTCCACTTT. It codes for CASSDDRTNSPLHF.